This T cell receptor beta chain originates from a study of Graves' ophthalmopathy and Graves' hyperthyroidism. Study-wide findings and caveats: Predictions made by the model for ophthalmopathy progression reached roughly 70% sensitivity and about 72% specificity. The 13-signature model separated ophthalmopathy from stable hyperthyroidism at 85% to 90% sensitivity and nearly 83% specificity.

A note on this clonotype: Its antigen is currently unknown.

Patients newly diagnosed with hyperthyroidism, under 2 months' duration, were aged 18 to 65, the study reports. Diagnosis was based on clinical symptoms, serum thyroxine, TRAb, thyroid ultrasound and orbital computed tomography. V lost 4 bases to trimming and J lost 0 bases, with 9 bases between them. The CDR3 runs to 14 residues. RNA served as the template for amplifying TCR beta CDR3 regions. HTBI-primed RT-PCR formed the first round, and a multiplex PCR formed the second. Via MiXCR, TCRdb re-called the multiplex PCR reads, giving one row per CDR3 protein. The sample lists a few hundred thousand distinct CDR3 sequences, 35% to 45% seen once, with 3.5% to 5% in the top ten.

The chain has TRBV12-3 or TRBV12-4 and TRBJ1-1; D unresolved. Sequences were obtained from peripheral blood or thyroid tissue (not recorded which). The sequence was collected from an adult man with Graves' hyperthyroidism. The CDR3 region is CASSSAGMNTEAFF. DNA for the CDR3: TGTGCCAGCAGTTCCGCGGGGATGAACACTGAAGCTTTCTTT.